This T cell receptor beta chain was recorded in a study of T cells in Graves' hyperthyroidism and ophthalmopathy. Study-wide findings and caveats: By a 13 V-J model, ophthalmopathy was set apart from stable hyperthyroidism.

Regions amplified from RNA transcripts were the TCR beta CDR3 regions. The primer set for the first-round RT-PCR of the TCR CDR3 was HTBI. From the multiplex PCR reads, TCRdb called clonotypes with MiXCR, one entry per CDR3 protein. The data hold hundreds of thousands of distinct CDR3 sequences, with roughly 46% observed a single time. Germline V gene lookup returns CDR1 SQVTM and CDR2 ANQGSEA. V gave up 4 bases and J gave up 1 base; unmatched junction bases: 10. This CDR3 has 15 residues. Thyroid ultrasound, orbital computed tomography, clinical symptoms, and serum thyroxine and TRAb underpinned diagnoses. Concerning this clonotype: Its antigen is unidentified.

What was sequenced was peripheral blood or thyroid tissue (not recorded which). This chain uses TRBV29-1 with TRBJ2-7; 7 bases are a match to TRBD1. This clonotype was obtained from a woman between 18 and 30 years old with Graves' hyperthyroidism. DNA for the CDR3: TGCAGCGTTGTCGGACTGACAGGGCTATCCTACGAGCAGTACTTC. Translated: CSVVGLTGLSYEQYF.